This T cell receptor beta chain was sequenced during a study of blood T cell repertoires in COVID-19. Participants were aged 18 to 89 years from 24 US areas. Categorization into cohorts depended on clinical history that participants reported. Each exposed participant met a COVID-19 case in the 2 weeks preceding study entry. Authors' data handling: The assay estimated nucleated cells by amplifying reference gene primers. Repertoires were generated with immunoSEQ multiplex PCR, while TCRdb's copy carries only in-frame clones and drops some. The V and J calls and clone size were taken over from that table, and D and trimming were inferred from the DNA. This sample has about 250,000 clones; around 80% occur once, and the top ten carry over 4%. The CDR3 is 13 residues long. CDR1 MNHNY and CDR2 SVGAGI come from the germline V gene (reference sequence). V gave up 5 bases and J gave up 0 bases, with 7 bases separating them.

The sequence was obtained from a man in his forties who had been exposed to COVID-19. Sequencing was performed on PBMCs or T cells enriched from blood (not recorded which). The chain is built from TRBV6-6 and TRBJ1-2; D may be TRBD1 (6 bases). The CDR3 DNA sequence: TGTGCCAGCAGTCGGACAGCTAACTATGGCTACACCTTC. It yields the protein CASSRTANYGYTF.